This T cell receptor beta chain was identified during a study of PD-1 blockade in classical Hodgkin lymphoma (dated by TCRdb to 2018 to 2020). Context from the whole study: Nivolumab dosing was 3 mg/kg intravenously every 2 weeks, continuing until either disease progression or unacceptable toxicity. The study used TCR beta sequencing and CyTOF to define a peripheral blood immune signature of response to PD-1 blockade in classical Hodgkin lymphoma.

As regards this clone: Its antigen specificity is not known. Base qualities are missing; no much larger clone stands one base away.

The paper's findings and limits, for the study overall: Diversity was lower in patients who began nivolumab less than 1 year after ASCT, so these patients were left out of later analyses to avoid confounding by immune reconstitution. CD4+ but not CD8+ TCR diversity rose significantly by C4D1 (p=0.0027 vs p=0.16), most apparent in complete responders (p=0.02). The study was limited to a single clinical trial cohort, and causes of repertoire differences, possibly disease activity or prior therapy, remained undefined. Baseline TCR diversity was reported to be lower in newly diagnosed patients than in healthy donors and to be lower still in relapsed/refractory patients. Trial patients with a complete response had baseline diversity similar to that of newly diagnosed patients, while partial responders and progressors had significantly lower diversity.

This specimen's time point label, per the study, means: cycle 2 day 1 (C2D1) of nivolumab. Every trial patient had relapsed after autologous stem cell transplantation, and cohorts A, B and C differed in prior brentuximab vedotin exposure. The trial cohort comprised some 60 patients with relapsed/refractory classical Hodgkin lymphoma whose best overall responses were complete response, partial response or progressive disease. In the multi-cohort phase II CheckMate 205 trial, trial patients received single-agent nivolumab. An independent review committee assessed best overall response by applying the 2007 International Working Group response criteria. PBMCs from the trial were collected at three points: immediately before nivolumab initiation (C1D1), and during therapy at cycle 2 day 1 and cycle 4 day 1. After peripheral blood was drawn into 8 mL Vacutainer Cell Preparation Tubes, PBMCs were isolated by centrifugation and then cryopreserved.

Genomic DNA was extracted with the Qiagen DNeasy kit from unsorted PBMCs and from negatively selected CD4+ and CD8+ fractions. TCR beta CDR3 regions were amplified by immunoSEQ multiplex PCR using primers annealing to V and J segments. A synthetic immune receptor repertoire was used to minimize amplification bias, and remaining bias was computationally removed after sequencing. In the paper's pipeline: Custom Python scripts were used to quantify repertoire diversity as the Shannon entropy index. Unsorted, CD4+ and CD8+ repertoires were examined separately, except in combined analyses, for which CD4+ and CD8+ sequences were merged in silico. A clone counted as expanded when the clone's frequency after treatment rose at least 2-fold relative to C1D1, and clones undetected at baseline were given a pseudocount of 0.5. Clones with 0 or 1 copy at C1D1 were classified as singleton clones, and clones with 2 or more copies were classified as non-singleton clones. Clones expanded in unsorted samples were annotated as CD4+, CD8+ or unknown by matching protein sequences in sorted samples from the same patient. Wilcoxon tests on paired samples were used to test changes in diversity from C1D1 to C4D1. TCRdb limited this immuneACCESS table to in-frame rearrangements with V and J called. A share of clones is missing; checked studies link under half to unresolved V genes, and the rest is unexplained. V and J calls and clone size are those listed in that table; D and trimming were worked out from the DNA. In all, the sample holds about 50,000 clones, and 88% of those were seen once. The top ten clones comprise around 5% of the sample.

The source of this sequence is a human donor with classical Hodgkin lymphoma. The input for sequencing was peripheral blood mononuclear cells (PBMCs), taken before the second cycle of nivolumab.

The CDR3: CASSPSPAQQFF. Here is the DNA: TGTGCCAGCAGCCCCAGCCCCGCACAGCAGTTCTTC. The sequence links TRBV7-2 to TRBJ2-1; no D gene call is confident. The germline V gene yields SGHTA for CDR1 and FQGNSA for CDR2. V and J are truncated by 5 bases and 11 bases respectively, leaving an intervening sequence of 13 bases. There are 12 amino acids in the CDR3, from cysteine to phenylalanine inclusive. This entry keeps only the CDR3 DNA: 36 bases, framed from base 1.